Listed here are 14 T cell receptor beta chains from one sample, sequenced in a study of blood T cells in healthy people across ages. Primers used in a second PCR of roughly 7 to 12 cycles were a sample-barcoded 5' primer and a J-beta primer mix. TCRdb used MiXCR to reprocess the 5' RACE reads, holding one entry per CDR3 protein. The table records hundreds of thousands of distinct CDR3 sequences, roughly 45% of them present only once. The material sequenced was blood. Source of these receptors: a woman aged 55-69 years in good health.

This clonotype was recorded only once. CDR3 in DNA: TGTGCCAGCGGCCAGGGAGGGAGTAGCACAGATACGCAGTATTTT. Translated, it gives CASGQGGSSTDTQYF. The chain carries TRBV9 and TRBJ2-3; 7 bases are shared with TRBD2. Germline V lookup: CDR1 SGDLS, CDR2 YYNGEE. The CDR3 runs to 15 residues. V gave up 7 bases and J gave up 0 bases; unmatched junction bases: 8.

The chain combines TRBV15 with TRBJ2-3; D may be TRBD1 (5 bases). Germline loops: CDR1 LNHNV, CDR2 YYDKDF (reference sequence). This CDR3 comprises 15 residues. V was pared by 0 bases and J by 4 bases, with 11 bases between. The CDR3 protein is CATSRDTGGADTQYF. The CDR3 nucleotides are TGTGCCACCAGCAGAGATACAGGTGGGGCAGATACGCAGTATTTT.

The chain links TRBV20-1 to TRBJ2-3; 7 bases are a match to TRBD2. Germline CDR1 is DFQATT and CDR2 is SNEGSKA (reference sequence). The V segment lost 4 bases and the J segment 0 bases; nucleotides outside the gene matches: 10. CDR3 size: 16 residues. The CDR3 loop reads CSATPGGAGSTDTQYF. DNA for the CDR3: TGCAGTGCTACCCCCGGGGGAGCGGGGAGCACAGATACGCAGTATTTT.

Details on this clonotype: A much larger clone lies one base from this, so it may be a read error. The gene calls are TRBV3-1 and TRBJ2-6; a weak D match, TRBD2 (5 bases). CDR3 length: 15 amino acids. In germline, CDR1 is LGHDT, CDR2 YNNKEL (reference sequence). The CDR3 bases are TGTGCCACTACCACGGCGGGTTCTGAGGCCAACGTCCTGACTTTC. Translated: CATTTAGSEANVLTF.

The chain recombines TRBV18 with TRBJ1-5, with no clear D. This CDR3 has 15 amino acids. Germline values: CDR1 KGHSH, CDR2 LQKENI. Trimming stripped 1 base from V and 3 bases from J, with 10 bases between. As DNA, the CDR3 is TGTGCCAGCTCACCACAGAACAGCCTCAATCAGCCCCAGCATTTT. Protein: CASSPQNSLNQPQHF.

The chain carries TRBV27 and TRBJ2-7; 12 bases fit TRBD2. Per germline, CDR1 MNHEY and CDR2 SMNVEV (reference sequence). The CDR3 is 16 residues long. The V and J ends lost 6 bases and 3 bases, in that order; junction bases with no gene match: 9. The CDR3 DNA sequence: TGTGCCAGCAGACTCCTGACTAGCGGGAGTATCTACGAGCAGTACTTC. Translated: CASRLLTSGSIYEQYF.

In this sample, this clonotype turned up once. A much larger clone is a single base away; this may be a read error. The chain is built from TRBV28 and TRBJ2-7, with D possibly TRBD2 on 6 matching bases. The DNA end lines up better with TRBJ2-5; the J call may be wrong. The CDR3 is 12 residues long. Germline CDR1 and CDR2: MDHEN and SYDVKM. CDR3 in DNA: TGTGCCCGCACCTCGGGGGACGAGACCCAGTACTTC. Residues: CARTSGDETQYF.

The V and J genes are TRBV5-1 and TRBJ2-4; D perhaps matches TRBD1 (6 bases). V lost 4 bases and J 13 bases, leaving 18 bases between the germline ends. Germline V lookup: CDR1 SGHRS, CDR2 YFSETQ. CDR3 length: 13 residues. DNA of the CDR3: TGCGCCAGCAGCAATAGACAGGCCCTTCAGCAGTACTTC. It is translated as CASSNRQALQQYF.

This clonotype was recorded a few times. The genes are TRBV28 and TRBJ2-7, with D perhaps matching TRBD1 (6 bases). This CDR3 has 15 amino acids. Per germline, CDR1 MDHEN and CDR2 SYDVKM. Trimming took off 6 bases at V and 2 bases at J, with 17 bases between the two ends. Here the CDR3 DNA reads TGTGCCAGCAGACCCTGGACAGATCGTACCTACGAGCAGTACTTC. Translating it yields CASRPWTDRTYEQYF.

Of note for this clonotype: This may stem from a read error, because a much larger clone lies one nucleotide away. CDR3 loop: CASSVVAGSYSEQFF. CDR3 nucleotide sequence: TGTGCCAGCAGCGTAGTAGCGGGCTCCTACAGTGAGCAGTTCTTC. This chain connects TRBV9 to TRBJ2-1, with 7 nucleotides matching TRBD2. Germline V gene lookup returns CDR1 SGDLS and CDR2 YYNGEE. The CDR3 consists of 15 residues.

This clonotype turned up a few times. This chain uses TRBV6-4 with TRBJ2-7; possibly TRBD1 or TRBD2 for D (5 bases each). Per germline, CDR1 MRHNA and CDR2 SNTAGT. The CDR3 is made up of 15 amino acids. Trimming took off 4 bases at V and 5 bases at J, with 18 bases between the two ends. The CDR3 loop is CASSAQAGFSHEQYF. The CDR3 DNA is TGTGCCAGCAGTGCACAGGCGGGTTTTTCCCACGAGCAGTACTTC.

This chain joins TRBV19 and TRBJ1-4; D gene ambiguous. Germline V gene data show CDR1 as LNHDA and CDR2 as SQIVND (reference sequence). This CDR3 has 16 amino acids. V gave up 8 bases and J gave up 0 bases, with 16 bases separating them. The CDR3 here is CASRGLTHPTNEKLFF. The CDR3 DNA reads TGTGCCAGTCGAGGATTGACTCACCCAACTAATGAAAAACTGTTTTTT. The full variable domain, completed using reference TRBV19 and TRBJ1-4, is DGGITQSPKYLFRKEGQNVTLSCEQNLNHDAMYWYRQDPGQGLRLIYYSQIVNDFQKGDIAEGYSVSREKKESFPLTVTSAQKNPTAFYLCASRGLTHPTNEKLFFGSGTQLSVL.

The CDR3 region is CASSTPGGREKLFF. DNA for the CDR3: TGTGCCAGCAGTACTCCAGGGGGACGTGAAAAACTGTTTTTT. The gene calls are TRBV27 and TRBJ1-4; 7 bases agree with TRBD1. The V segment lost 5 bases and the J segment 7 bases; nucleotides outside the gene matches: 7. The CDR3 has 14 amino acids. CDR1 and CDR2 from the germline V gene are MNHEY and SMNVEV (reference sequence).

V is TRBV7-2 and J is TRBJ2-7, with 7 bases fitting TRBD2. The trim removed 3 bases at V and 3 bases at J, leaving 5 bases unmatched. Per the germline V gene, CDR1 is SGHTA and CDR2 is FQGNSA. CDR3 length: 14 amino acids. Here the CDR3 reads CASSFSSGYYEQYF. The CDR3 DNA is TGTGCCAGCAGCTTTTCTAGCGGCTACTACGAGCAGTACTTC.